Each of the 8 T cell receptor beta chains below was sequenced from the same sample in a study of T cell responses to AZD1222 COVID-19 vaccine (dated by TCRdb to about 2021). Interpreted using the paper, the time point label stands for: about 28 days (+/-7) after the second vaccine dose. The library was obtained by the immunoSEQ multiplex PCR assay. TCRdb carries this immuneACCESS record with in-frame sequences only. Its versions omit some clonotypes, under half of them owing to an unresolved V gene in the studies checked, with the rest unexplained. Counted in this sample were over 150,000 clones; around 93% of them appeared once. Around 1% of the sample rests with the top ten. Sequencing used peripheral blood, obtained 28 days after the second AZD1222 dose. These receptors were taken from an adult who received the AZD1222 COVID-19 vaccine.

The genes are TRBV5-5 and TRBJ2-7; D may correspond to TRBD1 or TRBD2 (6 bases each). CDR3 length equals 14 residues. Germline loops: CDR1 SGHKS, CDR2 YYEKEE (reference sequence). V lost 4 bases to trimming and J lost 3 bases, with 14 bases between them. The CDR3 nucleotides read TGTGCCAGCAGCCCAGGTGGAGGGGGCTACGAGCAGTACTTC. As protein: CASSPGGGGYEQYF. Supplemented by reference TRBV5-5 and TRBJ2-7, the full variable domain reads DAGVTQSPTHLIKTRGQQVTLRCSPISGHKSVSWYQQVLGQGPQFIFQYYEKEERGRGNFPDRFSARQFPNYSSELNVNALLLGDSALYLCASSPGGGGYEQYFGPGTRLTVT.

This clone was seen a single time. One junction end does not reproduce the germline sequence, and a read error may be involved. The chain carries TRBV5-4 and TRBJ1-4, with D perhaps matching TRBD1 (6 bases). The CDR3 spans 14 residues. Germline CDR1 and CDR2: SGHNT and YYREEE (reference sequence). The CDR3: CASSFRGGQGNELF. The CDR3 DNA sequence: TGTGCCAGCAGCTTCCGCGGAGGGCAGGGGAATGAACTATTT.

The CDR3 region has the DNA TGTGCCAGCAGTGACCCTCATGACTGGGGTCGTCAGCCCCAGCATTTT. Protein product: CASSDPHDWGRQPQHF. The rearrangement links TRBV6-1 to TRBJ1-5; D remains unclear. This CDR3 has 16 residues. The ends were cut back, 3 bases at V and 6 bases at J, with 18 bases in the middle. Looked up from germline, CDR1 is MNHNS and CDR2 is SASEGT.

The gene calls are TRBV18 and TRBJ2-5; D is possibly TRBD1 or TRBD2 (5 bases each). V lost 2 bases, J lost 4 bases, and 5 bases lay in between. The CDR3 has 12 residues. Germline CDR1 KGHSH, CDR2 LQKENI. CDR3 in amino acids: CASSPGGETQYF. The CDR3 DNA reads TGTGCCAGCTCACCAGGGGGAGAGACCCAGTACTTC. Full variable domain (outside the CDR3, taken from reference TRBV18 and TRBJ2-5): NAGVMQNPRHLVRRRGQEARLRCSPMKGHSHVYWYRQLPEEGLKFMVYLQKENIIDESGMPKERFSAEFPKEGPSILRIQQVVRGDSAAYFCASSPGGETQYFGPGTRLLVL.

The V gene is TRBV9, the J gene TRBJ2-1; 10 bases line up with TRBD2. Trimming removed 3 bases from V and 6 bases from J; junction bases left unmatched: 6. The CDR3 contains 15 residues. Germline-derived CDR1 and CDR2 are SGDLS and YYNGEE. CDR3 residues: CASSEGLARPNEQFF. The CDR3 DNA reads TGTGCCAGCAGCGAGGGACTAGCGCGCCCCAATGAGCAGTTCTTC.

The V and J genes are TRBV5-1 and TRBJ2-1, with TRBD1 as a possible D gene (6 bases). The germline V and J ends were trimmed by 6 bases and 8 bases, with 21 bases remaining between them. The CDR3 is made up of 15 amino acids. Germline V gene data show CDR1 as SGHRS and CDR2 as YFSETQ. DNA for the CDR3: TGCGCCAGCACCCCCGGACAGTCCCCCCTGGATGAGCAGTTCTTC. Residues: CASTPGQSPLDEQFF.

This clone has only one observation. V gene TRBV4-3 combines with J gene TRBJ2-3; 9 bases align to TRBD2. Germline lookup yields CDR1 LGHNA and CDR2 YSLEER. The ends lost 5 bases at V and 1 base at J; junction bases unmatched: 10. CDR3 length equals 17 residues. In nucleotides, the CDR3 is TGCGCCAGCAGCAAGGCCCCTCGGACTAGCGGCACAGATACGCAGTATTTT. Residues: CASSKAPRTSGTDTQYF.

The chain joins TRBV6-5 to TRBJ1-1; the match to TRBD1 covers 7 bases. Per germline, CDR1 MNHEY and CDR2 SVGAGI. This CDR3 is built from 13 residues. J lost 1 base, V lost 10 bases, and 6 bases had no gene match. In DNA, the CDR3 is TGTGCCAATGGACAGGACCCGAACACTGAAGCTTTCTTT. Translation gives CANGQDPNTEAFF.